The T cell receptor (beta chain) described here comes from a study of metastatic and nonmetastatic thyroid tumors. Study at large: Blood and tumor or nodule tissue repertoires from malignant and benign thyroid patients were compared.

In the original processing: Across clinicopathological groups, CDR3 differences served as the basis for building a distant-metastasis classifier for papillary thyroid cancer. TCRdb reprocessed the PCR reads via MiXCR. V and J calls and clone size were set by TCRdb, not the authors. Of 15,000 or so clones in the sample, about a sixth were seen once. This clone appeared many times. The CDR3 contains 13 residues. V dropped 2 bases and J dropped 6 bases, with 8 bases sitting between them. Germline V gives CDR1 MNHEY, CDR2 SVGAGI. Patients were all untreated before their thyroid surgery. The chain combines TRBV6-5 with TRBJ2-1, with D possibly TRBD2 on 6 matching bases. The sample consisted of blood. This receptor was taken from a female donor with papillary thyroid cancer or a benign thyroid nodule (not recorded which). Some clones in this sample may be carry-over from other donors' samples. The CDR3: CASSYGGFNEQFF. In nucleotides, the CDR3 is TGTGCCAGCAGTTACGGGGGGTTCAATGAGCAGTTCTTC.